The next 23 T cell receptor beta chains were all read from a single sample in a study of cytotoxic CD8 clonotypes in ibrutinib-treated CLL. Profiled with immunoSEQ multiplex PCR; TCRdb holds only in-frame clones, not every one. In the table there are 110,000 to 150,000 clones, about 79% of which are singletons. Specimen: PBMCs, collected after 12 months of ibrutinib treatment. Receptors were obtained from a human donor with chronic lymphocytic leukemia.

The V and J genes are TRBV10-1 and TRBJ2-1; 9 bases line up with TRBD1. Germline V CDR1 and CDR2: WNHNN, SYGVQD (reference sequence). Trimming removed 6 bases from V and 5 bases from J; junction bases left unmatched: 8. This CDR3 spans 15 amino acids. CDR3 residues: CASSHRGQWDNEQFF. The CDR3 DNA sequence: TGCGCCAGCAGCCACAGGGGGCAGTGGGACAATGAGCAGTTCTTC.

This clone was detected only once. V usage is TRBV18 and J usage is TRBJ2-1; TRBD2 agrees at 11 bases. V lost 0 bases, J lost 9 bases, and 1 base stayed unmatched. Germline values: CDR1 KGHSH, CDR2 LQKENI. The CDR3 contains 14 residues. The CDR3 sequence is CASSPPGLAVEQFF. In DNA form, the CDR3 reads TGTGCCAGCTCACCACCGGGACTAGCGGTTGAGCAGTTCTTC. Supplemented by reference TRBV18 and TRBJ2-1, the full variable domain reads NAGVMQNPRHLVRRRGQEARLRCSPMKGHSHVYWYRQLPEEGLKFMVYLQKENIIDESGMPKERFSAEFPKEGPSILRIQQVVRGDSAAYFCASSPPGLAVEQFFGPGTRLTVL.

The J gene is TRBJ2-4, the V gene TRBV7-2; D gene uncertain. V was pared by 4 bases and J by 2 bases, with 9 bases between. This CDR3 contains 14 residues. The germline V gene has CDR1 SGHTA and CDR2 FQGNSA. CDR3 amino acids: CASSSAATKNIQYF. The CDR3 bases are TGTGCCAGCAGCTCCGCCGCGACCAAAAACATTCAGTACTTC. Together with reference TRBV7-2 and TRBJ2-4, the CDR3 gives the full variable domain: GAGVSQSPSNKVTEKGKDVELRCDPISGHTALYWYRQSLGQGLEFLIYFQGNSAPDKSGLPSDRFSAERTGGSVSTLTIQRTQQEDSAVYLCASSSAATKNIQYFGAGTRLSVL.

The rearrangement joins TRBV9 to TRBJ1-2; tentative D call: TRBD1 (5 bases). CDR1 is SGDLS and CDR2 is YYNGEE in the germline V gene. V lost 3 bases, J lost 8 bases, and 14 bases lay in between. CDR3 length: 13 residues. The DNA of the CDR3 is TGTGCCAGCAGCGGCCTAAGGGGATACGGCTACACCTTC. This encodes CASSGLRGYGYTF.

J is TRBJ1-6 and V is TRBV30, with no clear D. CDR1 is GTSNPN and CDR2 is SVGIG in the germline V gene (reference sequence). Between the trimmed V and J ends, which lost 0 bases and 7 bases, there was a span of 13 bases. The CDR3 sequence is 15 residues long. The CDR3 sequence: CAWSVLTDLNSPLHF. CDR3 in DNA: TGTGCCTGGAGTGTACTGACCGACCTCAATTCACCCCTCCACTTT.

V usage is TRBV4-2 and J usage is TRBJ2-7, with 8 bases fitting TRBD1. J lost 1 base, V lost 0 bases, and 5 bases had no gene match. This CDR3 is 16 amino acids long. The germline V gene has CDR1 LGHNA and CDR2 YNFKEQ. The CDR3 sequence: CASSQDGTGRSYEQYF. CDR3 coding DNA: TGTGCCAGCAGCCAAGACGGGACAGGTAGGTCCTACGAGCAGTACTTC.

V is TRBV19 and J is TRBJ1-1; tentatively, D is TRBD1 (5 bases). The V end lost 6 bases, the J end lost 0 bases, and 14 bases lay between the germline ends. In germline, CDR1 is LNHDA, CDR2 SQIVND (reference sequence). The CDR3 covers 15 residues. The CDR3 DNA is TGTGCCAGTAGCCCCCACACAGGTGTGAACACTGAAGCTTTCTTT. The encoded protein is CASSPHTGVNTEAFF.

V usage is TRBV18 and J usage is TRBJ2-7; unclear D gene. Germline CDR1 KGHSH, CDR2 LQKENI. This CDR3 is built from 11 residues. Trimming took off 5 bases at V and 1 base at J, with 3 bases between the two ends. CDR3 DNA: TGTGCCAGCTCAGCTTCCTACGAGCAGTACTTC. It yields the protein CASSASYEQYF.

The V call is TRBV7-2, the J call TRBJ1-1; a possible D gene is TRBD1 (5 bases). In germline, CDR1 is SGHTA, CDR2 FQGNSA. The V and J ends lost 5 bases and 7 bases respectively, with 20 bases between them. This CDR3 has 15 amino acids. The CDR3 loop is CASSQSGRRGVEAFF. CDR3 nucleotide sequence: TGTGCCAGCAGCCAGAGTGGTAGGAGGGGTGTTGAAGCTTTCTTT.

This clone was counted only a few times. The V gene is TRBV9, the J gene TRBJ2-1, with 8 bases aligning to TRBD2. The CDR3 consists of 14 residues. Germline CDR1 is SGDLS and CDR2 is YYNGEE. The ends lost 6 bases at V and 8 bases at J; junction bases unmatched: 10. CDR3 region: CASIIAGRAHEQFF. The CDR3, as DNA: TGTGCCAGCATAATAGCGGGAAGGGCACATGAGCAGTTCTTC.

This sequence joins TRBV5-1 and TRBJ2-1, with TRBD2 as a possible D gene (6 bases). The germline V gene encodes CDR1 SGHRS and CDR2 YFSETQ. V shed 1 base and J shed 6 bases, with 17 bases lying between them. The CDR3 totals 16 residues. CDR3 bases: TGCGCCAGCAGCTTGCGGCGGGAATTCATTATCAATGAGCAGTTCTTC. Translation: CASSLRREFIINEQFF.

CDR3 nucleotides: TGTGCCAGCAGCTTAGGCCCAGTCCAAGAGACCCAGTACTTC. Amino acid sequence: CASSLGPVQETQYF. V is TRBV11-3 and J is TRBJ2-5; D gene uncertain. Trimming left V 1 base short and J 1 base short, with 7 bases between. The CDR3 runs 14 residues. The germline V gene has CDR1 SGHNT and CDR2 YENEEA.

This clone appeared a few times. This rearrangement joins TRBV5-4 to TRBJ2-1, with 13 bases that match TRBD2. The ends lost 2 bases at V and 9 bases at J; junction bases unmatched: 2. CDR3 length: 14 amino acids. Germline V gene data show CDR1 as SGHNT and CDR2 as YYREEE (reference sequence). This chain's CDR3 is CASSLLAGGGEQFF. CDR3 DNA sequence: TGTGCCAGCAGCTTACTAGCGGGAGGGGGTGAGCAGTTCTTC.

V is TRBV30 and J is TRBJ1-2; the D is unclear. Trimming took 2 bases from V and 6 from J, leaving 13 bases between them. CDR3 length equals 13 residues. Germline loops: CDR1 GTSNPN, CDR2 SVGIG (reference sequence). CDR3 bases: TGTGCCTGGAGTCACGAGGCAGAGAATGGCTACACCTTC. Translated, it gives CAWSHEAENGYTF.

The CDR3 bases are TGTGCCAGCAAAGAGACAGGGACGCCCAATGAAAAACTGTTTTTT. Residues: CASKETGTPNEKLFF. The J gene is TRBJ1-4, the V gene TRBV2; 7 bases match TRBD1. Germline values: CDR1 SNHLY, CDR2 FYNNEI. V shed 7 bases and J 5 bases; nucleotides not matched to a gene: 10. The CDR3 consists of 15 residues.

The chain uses TRBV7-2 and TRBJ2-3; weak D call: TRBD1 (6 bases). The CDR3 is 13 amino acids. Per germline, CDR1 SGHTA and CDR2 FQGNSA. V lost 5 bases, J lost 6 bases, and 12 bases lay in between. CDR3 sequence: CASSPTGFDTQYF. Here the CDR3 DNA reads TGTGCCAGCAGCCCGACAGGCTTCGATACGCAGTATTTT. Using reference TRBV7-2 and TRBJ2-3 for the parts outside the CDR3, the full variable domain is GAGVSQSPSNKVTEKGKDVELRCDPISGHTALYWYRQSLGQGLEFLIYFQGNSAPDKSGLPSDRFSAERTGGSVSTLTIQRTQQEDSAVYLCASSPTGFDTQYFGPGTRLTVL.

V usage is TRBV5-1 and J usage is TRBJ2-3; D unclear. This CDR3 has 14 residues. V lost 2 bases, J lost 8 bases, and 15 bases lay in between. The germline V gene encodes CDR1 SGHRS and CDR2 YFSETQ. CDR3 sequence: CASSFLVSDGTQYF. The CDR3 nucleotides are TGCGCCAGCAGCTTCTTGGTATCGGACGGTACGCAGTATTTT.

The chain links TRBV2 to TRBJ2-1; a weak D match, TRBD2 (6 bases). The CDR3 has 16 residues. Per the germline V gene, CDR1 is SNHLY and CDR2 is FYNNEI. Trimming removed 4 bases at V and 1 base at J, with 14 bases between. The CDR3 sequence: CASSVRRDVSYNEQFF. CDR3 nucleotide sequence: TGTGCCAGCAGTGTCCGGCGGGACGTTTCCTACAATGAGCAGTTCTTC.

The chain combines TRBV28 with TRBJ1-5; D might be TRBD1 (5 bases). The CDR3 consists of 14 residues. Per the germline V gene, CDR1 is MDHEN and CDR2 is SYDVKM. The V and J ends lost 0 bases and 2 bases respectively, with 5 bases between them. In nucleotides, the CDR3 is TGTGCCAGCAGTTTATGGGGGGGCAATCAGCCCCAGCATTTT. This encodes CASSLWGGNQPQHF.

The V and J genes are TRBV4-3 and TRBJ1-6, with D tentatively TRBD1 (6 bases). Between the trimmed V and J ends, which lost 4 bases and 2 bases, there was a span of 12 bases. The CDR3 contains 16 residues. CDR1 LGHNA and CDR2 YSLEER come from the germline V gene. The CDR3 region has the DNA TGCGCCAGCAGCCGAAACAGGGCGGCCTATAATTCACCCCTCCACTTT. It is translated as CASSRNRAAYNSPLHF.

V gene TRBV7-9 combines with J gene TRBJ1-1; TRBD1 might be the D (5 bases). V lost 1 base and J lost 4, with 7 bases in between. The CDR3 loop spans 13 amino acids. In germline, CDR1 is SEHNR, CDR2 FQNEAQ (reference sequence). The CDR3 sequence: CASSLEGATEAFF. The CDR3 nucleotides read TGTGCCAGCAGCTTAGAAGGGGCCACTGAAGCTTTCTTT.

J is TRBJ1-1 and V is TRBV9, with D possibly being TRBD1 (5 bases). Germline V lookup: CDR1 SGDLS, CDR2 YYNGEE. This CDR3 is 13 amino acids long. Trimming stripped 4 bases from V and 3 bases from J, with 10 bases between. This chain's CDR3 is CASSQGPDTEAFF. The CDR3 DNA is TGTGCCAGCAGCCAGGGACCCGACACTGAAGCTTTCTTT.

The chain joins TRBV7-2 to TRBJ1-5; no clear D gene. This CDR3 has 15 amino acids. V lost 2 bases, J lost 4 bases, and 12 bases lay in between. The V gene's germline CDR1 is SGHTA and CDR2 FQGNSA. In nucleotides, the CDR3 is TGTGCCAGCAGCTTAATACGCCAAACTAATCAGCCCCAGCATTTT. This codes for CASSLIRQTNQPQHF.